The sequence of this T cell receptor beta chain was determined in a study of blood T cell repertoires in COVID-19. Turning to the study itself: Acute and convalescent COVID-19 specimens originated in the United States, Italy and Spain. Sample material is recorded as cDNA or gDNA derived from T cells, B-cell-depleted T cells, or PBMCs.

Per the original methods: The assay estimated nucleated cells by amplifying reference gene primers. Method: immunoSEQ multiplex PCR; TCRdb's copy keeps in-frame clones and lacks some. V, J and clone size are those of that table, while D and trimming were read from the DNA. This sample has about 42,000 clones, with more than 75% found just once. This CDR3 has 16 amino acids. Germline CDR1 reads SGHTA; CDR2 reads FQGTGA. V was trimmed by 5 bases and J by 5 bases, leaving 20 bases between them. The V gene is TRBV7-3, the J gene TRBJ2-3; a possible D gene is TRBD2 (6 bases). Input material: peripheral blood. The TCR was taken from an elderly man with acute or convalescent COVID-19. DNA for the CDR3: TGTGCCAGCAGCCACCGCGGACCGGGAGAAGGAGATACGCAGTATTTT. It translates to CASSHRGPGEGDTQYF. Supplemented by reference TRBV7-3 and TRBJ2-3, the full variable domain reads GAGVSQTPSNKVTEKGKYVELRCDPISGHTALYWYRQSLGQGPEFLIYFQGTGAADDSGLPNDRFFAVRPEGSVSTLKIQRTERGDSAVYLCASSHRGPGEGDTQYFGPGTRLTVL.